This TCR beta chain was sequenced during a study of blood T cells in healthy people across ages. Study-level results: Older age coincided with a roughly linear decline in TCR beta diversity per million T cells. More naive CD4+ cells and higher diversity were found in long-lived than in aged donors.

With respect to this clonotype: Its antigen is not known.

PCR was performed a second time for about 7 to 12 cycles using a sample-barcoded 5' primer and a J-beta primer mix. TCRdb analysed the 5' RACE reads with MiXCR anew, one entry per CDR3 protein. The sample gives 590,000 or so distinct CDR3 sequences, about 30% of which show up once; around 14% is in the top ten. The CDR3 sequence is 17 residues long. V was clipped by 1 base and J by 13 bases; unmatched bases: 18. CDR1 and CDR2 (germline): MGHDK, SYGVNS. V gene TRBV25-1 combines with J gene TRBJ2-1; TRBD2 matches 8 bases. Specimen: blood. The receptor's source is a woman of 80 years or more in good health. The CDR3, as DNA: TGTGCCAGCAGTGAATGGACGGGGGGGCTGTTAGAAGAGACCCAGTTCTTC. Protein product: CASSEWTGGLLEETQFF.